This passage covers 19 T cell receptor beta chains from one sample sequenced in a study of blood T cell repertoires in COVID-19. The repertoire was sequenced with immunoSEQ multiplex PCR; TCRdb's copy has only in-frame clones and lacks some. The data contain about 130,000 clones, 83% of them singletons. Sequencing was performed on PBMCs or T cells enriched from blood (not recorded which). All receptors derive from a man aged 25 to 40 who had recovered from COVID-19.

In DNA, the CDR3 is TGTGCCAGCGAGCTGTACAGGGTTAATAGCAATCAGCCCCAGCATTTT. This translates into CASELYRVNSNQPQHF. The chain employs TRBV2 and TRBJ1-5; D possibly corresponds to TRBD1 (6 bases). The ends were cut back, 8 bases at V and 0 bases at J, with 17 bases in the middle. Germline V gene sequence: CDR1 SNHLY, CDR2 FYNNEI. This CDR3 is built from 16 residues. The full variable domain, with the rest looked up from reference TRBV2 and TRBJ1-5, is EPEVTQTPSHQVTQMGQEVILRCVPISNHLYFYWYRQILGQKVEFLVSFYNNEISEKSEIFDDQFSVERPDGSNFTLKIRSTKLEDSAMYFCASELYRVNSNQPQHFGDGTRLSIL.

The rearrangement joins TRBV27 to TRBJ1-5; 8 nucleotides match TRBD1. The CDR3 is 16 amino acids. Per germline, CDR1 MNHEY and CDR2 SMNVEV (reference sequence). V lost 5 bases and J lost 0; bases outside the gene matches: 6. CDR3 nucleotide sequence: TGTGCCAGCAGTGAACAGACAGGGGATAGCAATCAGCCCCAGCATTTT. It encodes CASSEQTGDSNQPQHF.

This chain links TRBV5-5 with TRBJ1-3; D not certain. The CDR3 has 15 residues. Per germline, CDR1 SGHKS and CDR2 YYEKEE (reference sequence). Trimming pared 2 bases from V and 5 bases from J, leaving 14 bases between. The CDR3 loop reads CASSFNDDNRNTIYF. As DNA, the CDR3 is TGTGCCAGCAGCTTTAATGACGACAATAGAAACACCATATATTTT. Full variable domain (outside the CDR3, taken from reference TRBV5-5 and TRBJ1-3): DAGVTQSPTHLIKTRGQQVTLRCSPISGHKSVSWYQQVLGQGPQFIFQYYEKEERGRGNFPDRFSARQFPNYSSELNVNALLLGDSALYLCASSFNDDNRNTIYFGEGSWLTVV.

J is TRBJ2-7 and V is TRBV3-1 (or the pseudogene TRBV3-2), with TRBD2 matching over 8 bases. CDR3 length equals 16 residues. CDR1 LGHDT and CDR2 YNNKEL come from the germline V gene (reference sequence). Losses at the gene ends were 3 bases for V and 6 bases for J; bases not matched to a gene: 13. CDR3 amino acids: CASSQSRPGGPLEQYF. The DNA of the CDR3 is TGTGCCAGCAGCCAGTCCCGCCCGGGAGGGCCTCTCGAGCAGTACTTC.

This chain uses TRBV13 with TRBJ2-7, with D uncertain. Germline assignment: CDR1 PRHDT and CDR2 FYEKMQ (reference sequence). Trimming pared 0 bases from V and 0 bases from J, leaving 6 bases between. CDR3 size: 14 residues. In nucleotides, the CDR3 is TGTGCCAGCAGCTTAGGGACTTTCTCCTACGAGCAGTACTTC. Residues: CASSLGTFSYEQYF. The full variable domain, in which reference TRBV13 and TRBJ2-7 provide the parts outside the CDR3, is AAGVIQSPRHLIKEKRETATLKCYPIPRHDTVYWYQQGPGQDPQFLISFYEKMQSDKGSIPDRFSAQQFSDYHSELNMSSLELGDSALYFCASSLGTFSYEQYFGPGTRLTVT.

This chain connects TRBV29-1 to TRBJ1-1; 7 bases map to TRBD1. The CDR3 totals 16 residues. The junction had 15 bases not matched to a gene; V was cut back by 4 bases and J by 4 bases. Germline V gene lookup returns CDR1 SQVTM and CDR2 ANQGSEA. The CDR3 here is CSVGSEGASRITEAFF. The CDR3 DNA reads as TGCAGCGTTGGGAGCGAGGGGGCATCTCGGATCACTGAAGCTTTCTTT.

The chain employs TRBV9 and TRBJ2-7, with D perhaps matching TRBD2 (6 bases). The germline V and J ends were trimmed by 7 bases and 2 bases, with 22 bases remaining between them. The length of the CDR3 is 16 residues. CDR1 and CDR2 (germline): SGDLS, YYNGEE. The CDR3 is CASPSPRGNGTYEQYF. In DNA form, the CDR3 reads TGTGCCAGCCCCTCCCCACGGGGGAACGGAACCTACGAGCAGTACTTC.

This sequence joins TRBV7-9 and TRBJ2-3, with 9 bases that match TRBD2. The CDR3 consists of 18 residues. The V gene end was trimmed by 4 bases and the J gene end by 6 bases; junction bases not matched to a gene: 17. Per germline, CDR1 SEHNR and CDR2 FQNEAQ (reference sequence). The CDR3: CASSYLQGLAIQGDTQYF. The CDR3 bases are TGTGCCAGCAGCTACCTTCAAGGACTAGCGATACAGGGGGATACGCAGTATTTT. The entire variable domain, with the rest obtained from reference TRBV7-9 and TRBJ2-3, is as follows: DTGVSQNPRHKITKRGQNVTFRCDPISEHNRLYWYRQTLGQGPEFLTYFQNEAQLEKSRLLSDRFSAERPKGSFSTLEIQRTEQGDSAMYLCASSYLQGLAIQGDTQYFGPGTRLTVL.

This sequence joins TRBV6-4 and TRBJ2-3; 14 bases are a match to TRBD2. The CDR3 covers 17 residues. Germline values: CDR1 MRHNA, CDR2 SNTAGT. V lost 5 bases, J lost 3 bases, and 7 bases stayed unmatched. This CDR3 is CASSPGTSGSATDTQYF. The CDR3 DNA reads TGTGCCAGCAGTCCCGGGACTAGCGGGAGTGCGACAGATACGCAGTATTTT.

The chain uses TRBV9 and TRBJ2-2; D not resolved. Germline V gives CDR1 SGDLS, CDR2 YYNGEE. The CDR3 is 16 residues long. V lost 1 base to trimming and J lost 1 base, with 11 bases between them. The CDR3 spells CASSVRPNRNTGELFF. CDR3 sequence (DNA): TGTGCCAGCAGCGTAAGGCCCAACAGGAACACCGGGGAGCTGTTTTTT.

This chain links TRBV5-4 with TRBJ1-6; the D is unclear. Germline V gene data show CDR1 as SGHNT and CDR2 as YYREEE (reference sequence). The ends were cut back, 1 base at V and 5 bases at J, with 19 bases in the middle. The CDR3 is made up of 18 amino acids. The CDR3 nucleotides are TGTGCCAGCAGCTTGACATTTAAGGTGGGAGACCATAATTCACCCCTCCACTTT. Translated: CASSLTFKVGDHNSPLHF.

CDR3 protein: CASSSPSSGRTDTQYF. The CDR3 bases are TGTGCCAGCAGCTCCCCTAGTAGCGGCCGCACAGATACGCAGTATTTT. This rearrangement joins TRBV13 to TRBJ2-3; D is perhaps TRBD2 (6 bases). The ends were cut back, 4 bases at V and 1 base at J, with 15 bases in the middle. Germline V gene data show CDR1 as PRHDT and CDR2 as FYEKMQ (reference sequence). The CDR3 length is 16 residues.

The gene calls are TRBV15 and TRBJ1-1; 8 bases align to TRBD1. Germline loops: CDR1 LNHNV, CDR2 YYDKDF (reference sequence). The CDR3 is 17 residues long. The V gene end was trimmed by 5 bases and the J gene end by 4 bases; junction bases not matched to a gene: 15. As DNA, the CDR3 is TGTGCCACCAGCGGTAAAAGGACAGGGACCCACAGCACTGAAGCTTTCTTT. Translated, it gives CATSGKRTGTHSTEAFF. The full variable domain, in which reference TRBV15 and TRBJ1-1 provide the parts outside the CDR3, is DAMVIQNPRYQVTQFGKPVTLSCSQTLNHNVMYWYQQKSSQAPKLLFHYYDKDFNNEADTPDNFQSRRPNTSFCFLDIRSPGLGDTAMYLCATSGKRTGTHSTEAFFGQGTRLTVV.

The chain has TRBV5-6 and TRBJ1-2; 7 bases are shared with TRBD1. Germline CDR1 SGHDT, CDR2 YYEEEE. The ends lost 0 bases at V and 1 base at J; junction bases unmatched: 0. The CDR3 runs to 14 residues. The CDR3 DNA reads TGTGCCAGCAGCTTGGGGGACAGTAACTATGGCTACACCTTC. Translated, it gives CASSLGDSNYGYTF.

The sample holds one count of this clone. The CDR3 region is CASSSGTGGSRGDGGYTF. CDR3 DNA: TGCGCCAGCAGCTCGGGGACAGGGGGCTCTCGCGGAGATGGTGGCTACACCTTC. The V and J genes are TRBV5-1 and TRBJ1-2, with 12 bases aligning to TRBD1. Germline V gene lookup returns CDR1 SGHRS and CDR2 YFSETQ. V lost 3 bases and J lost 7; bases outside the gene matches: 16. The CDR3 is 18 residues long.

The chain employs TRBV10-3 and TRBJ2-3; 7 nucleotides line up with TRBD1. CDR3 length equals 15 residues. V trimming: 6 bases; J trimming: 0 bases; junction bases outside the gene matches: 6. CDR1 and CDR2 (germline): ENHRY, SYGVKD. CDR3 sequence: CAISTRDSSTDTQYF. The CDR3 coding sequence is TGTGCCATCAGCACACGGGACAGTAGCACAGATACGCAGTATTTT.

The chain couples TRBV2 to TRBJ2-2; TRBD2 aligns across 11 bases. Germline V gives CDR1 SNHLY, CDR2 FYNNEI. CDR3 length: 18 residues. With 6 bases clipped from V and 7 bases from J, the junction kept 16 bases outside the gene matches. Written as DNA, the CDR3 is TGTGCCAGCAGCCCCTCCGCTCTAGCGGGAGGTTCGGGCGGGGAGCTGTTTTTT. Its protein is CASSPSALAGGSGGELFF.

This chain joins TRBV6-5 and TRBJ2-7; maybe TRBD1 (6 bases). V gave up 5 bases and J gave up 2 bases, with 13 bases separating them. Germline values: CDR1 MNHEY, CDR2 SVGAGI. CDR3 length: 14 residues. For the CDR3, the DNA is TGTGCCAGCAGTACCCGGGACAACCCCTACGAGCAGTACGTC. Translating gives CASSTRDNPYEQYV.

The V gene is TRBV23-1, the J gene TRBJ1-3; D may be TRBD1 (6 bases). TRBV23-1 has ORF status, its function being uncertain. The CDR3 length is 12 residues. The germline V and J ends were trimmed by 10 bases and 6 bases, with 13 bases remaining between them. CDR3 residues: CANRTVLNTIYF. The CDR3 DNA follows: TGCGCCAACCGGACAGTTTTAAACACCATATATTTT.